A single sample gave rise to the 28 T cell receptor beta chains below, sequenced in a study of blood T cell repertoires in COVID-19. The data were produced by immunoSEQ multiplex PCR, yet TCRdb's version contains in-frame clones alone and is incomplete. The sample holds more than 250,000 clones, more than 80% seen once. Sequencing input: peripheral blood. The receptors shown here come from a woman aged 50 to 65 with COVID-19, enrolled during active disease.

The chain links TRBV11-3 to TRBJ1-2, with 8 bases matching TRBD1. This CDR3 spans 14 amino acids. With V trimmed by 3 bases and J by 4 bases, 4 bases remained unmatched. Germline V lookup: CDR1 SGHNT, CDR2 YENEEA. The CDR3 region has the DNA TGTGCCAGCAGCTTCACCGACAGGGGCTATGGCTACACCTTC. This gives the protein CASSFTDRGYGYTF.

V is TRBV7-9 and J is TRBJ1-5, with D possibly matching TRBD1 (5 bases). The V gene's germline CDR1 is SEHNR and CDR2 FQNEAQ (reference sequence). The CDR3 contains 16 residues. The ends were cut back, 1 base at V and 0 bases at J, with 10 bases in the middle. The CDR3 bases are TGTGCCAGCAGCTTAGGACAGTTAAATAGCAATCAGCCCCAGCATTTT. Translation: CASSLGQLNSNQPQHF.

The chain recombines TRBV9 with TRBJ1-4; the match to TRBD1 covers 7 bases. Germline V gene lookup returns CDR1 SGDLS and CDR2 YYNGEE. This CDR3 region has 15 residues. After removal of 4 bases from V and 1 base from J, the junction contained 4 bases not matched to a gene. CDR3 DNA: TGTGCCAGCAGCTCTCGACAGGGAACTAATGAAAAACTGTTTTTT. It codes for CASSSRQGTNEKLFF. Full variable domain (outside the CDR3, taken from reference TRBV9 and TRBJ1-4): DSGVTQTPKHLITATGQRVTLRCSPRSGDLSVYWYQQSLDQGLQFLIQYYNGEERAKGNILERFSAQQFPDLHSELNLSSLELGDSALYFCASSSRQGTNEKLFFGSGTQLSVL.

V is TRBV27 and J is TRBJ2-3; 8 bases are a match to TRBD2. Germline values: CDR1 MNHEY, CDR2 SMNVEV (reference sequence). J lost 0 bases, V lost 0 bases, and 8 bases had no gene match. This CDR3 has 18 amino acids. The CDR3 loop reads CASSLSPGGRTSTDTQYF. CDR3 coding DNA: TGTGCCAGCAGTTTATCTCCGGGGGGGAGAACTAGCACAGATACGCAGTATTTT.

The chain uses TRBV30 and TRBJ2-5; 8 bases fit TRBD2. The V segment lost 5 bases and the J segment 5 bases; nucleotides outside the gene matches: 7. CDR1 GTSNPN and CDR2 SVGIG come from the germline V gene (reference sequence). This CDR3 is 13 amino acids long. The CDR3 nucleotides are TGTGCCTGGCGGGGCGGGAGGAGGGAGACCCAGTACTTC. This gives the protein CAWRGGRRETQYF. Complete variable domain (other parts from reference TRBV30 and TRBJ2-5): SQTIHQWPATLVQPVGSPLSLECTVEGTSNPNLYWYRQAAGRGLQLLFYSVGIGQISSEVPQNLSASRPQDRQFILSSKKLLLSDSGFYLCAWRGGRRETQYFGPGTRLLVL.

The V gene is TRBV29-1, the J gene TRBJ2-2, with TRBD2 matching 9 bases. This CDR3 region has 16 residues. Germline V gene sequence: CDR1 SQVTM, CDR2 ANQGSEA. V gave up 5 bases and J gave up 3 bases; unmatched junction bases: 10. For the CDR3, the DNA is TGCAGCGTTAAAATTAGCGGGAGAGCATACACCGGGGAGCTGTTTTTT. Residues: CSVKISGRAYTGELFF.

The chain combines TRBV27 with TRBJ2-1, with D unclear. The CDR3 is 14 amino acids. V gave up 0 bases and J gave up 4 bases, with 7 bases separating them. CDR1 is MNHEY, CDR2 SMNVEV, per germline (reference sequence). The CDR3 spells CASSLSYRYNEQFF. CDR3 nucleotides: TGTGCCAGCAGTTTATCATACAGATACAATGAGCAGTTCTTC.

V gene TRBV7-8 combines with J gene TRBJ2-3, with 10 bases lining up with TRBD2. V lost 5 bases to trimming and J lost 4 bases; unmatched junction nucleotides: 6. The CDR3 has 15 residues. CDR1 is SGHVS and CDR2 is FQNEAQ in the germline V gene. CDR3 DNA: TGTGCCAGCAGCCTATCTAGCGGGAGAGCAGATACGCAGTATTTT. This sequence encodes CASSLSSGRADTQYF.

As to this clone: Other DNA sequences from this sample encode an identical CDR3 as well. The rearrangement joins TRBV21-1 to TRBJ2-7; the table's D gene call, TRBD2, was not cross checked with the DNA. TRBV21-1 is a listed pseudogene. The CDR3 loop spans 14 amino acids. CDR3 coding DNA: TGTGCCAGCAGCAGTGGGACTGAATCCTACGAGCAGTACTTC. Its translation: CASSSGTESYEQYF.

The chain couples TRBV5-8 to TRBJ2-3; 11 nucleotides align to TRBD2. Germline V lookup: CDR1 SGHTS, CDR2 YDEGEE. The ends lost 4 bases at V and 2 bases at J; junction bases unmatched: 3. This CDR3 has 15 residues. For the CDR3, the DNA is TGTGCCAGCAGCAAACTAGCGGGAGACACAGATACGCAGTATTTT. The encoded protein is CASSKLAGDTDTQYF.

The J gene is TRBJ2-2, the V gene TRBV5-1, with a tentative D call TRBD2 (5 bases). CDR3 length: 15 amino acids. V gave up 4 bases and J gave up 3 bases, with 13 bases separating them. The germline CDR1 and CDR2 sequences are SGHRS and YFSETQ. DNA for the CDR3: TGCGCCAGCAGCCCTCGGGAAAGGCACACCGGGGAGCTGTTTTTT. Translation: CASSPRERHTGELFF.

The chain links TRBV5-6 to TRBJ2-3, with D unresolved. CDR1 and CDR2 from the germline V gene are SGHDT and YYEEEE. CDR3 size: 15 residues. V was cut by 0 bases and J by 2 bases, with 10 bases left in between. The CDR3, as DNA: TGTGCCAGCAGCTTGGGACAACTTACCACAGATACGCAGTATTTT. Translated, it gives CASSLGQLTTDTQYF. Together with reference TRBV5-6 and TRBJ2-3, the CDR3 gives the full variable domain: DAGVTQSPTHLIKTRGQQVTLRCSPKSGHDTVSWYQQALGQGPQFIFQYYEEEERQRGNFPDRFSGHQFPNYSSELNVNALLLGDSALYLCASSLGQLTTDTQYFGPGTRLTVL.

The rearrangement links TRBV24-1 to TRBJ2-7; the D gene is possibly TRBD2 (5 bases). The CDR3 is 14 residues long. The germline gives CDR1 KGHDR, CDR2 SFDVKD. The V and J ends lost 5 bases and 4 bases respectively, with 14 bases between them. The CDR3 coding sequence is TGTGCCACCAGTGCCAATTTCGGAGGATACGAGCAGTACTTC. Its protein is CATSANFGGYEQYF.

The V gene is TRBV3-1 (or the pseudogene TRBV3-2), the J gene TRBJ2-1; 8 bases are shared with TRBD2. The CDR3 totals 16 residues. The junction had 14 bases not matched to a gene; V was cut back by 4 bases and J by 9 bases. In germline, CDR1 is LGHDT, CDR2 YNNKEL (reference sequence). The CDR3 region is CASSPQVAGMEGEQFF. The CDR3 region has the DNA TGTGCCAGCAGCCCCCAGGTAGCGGGGATGGAAGGTGAGCAGTTCTTC.

This clone came up a few times. This chain links TRBV11-2 with TRBJ2-7; 9 positions match TRBD1. The CDR3 runs 15 residues. V was clipped by 1 base and J by 3 bases; unmatched bases: 4. Germline V gene data show CDR1 as SGHAT and CDR2 as FQNNGV. CDR3: CASSLAGTGLYEQYF. CDR3 sequence (DNA): TGTGCCAGCAGCTTAGCAGGGACAGGGCTCTACGAGCAGTACTTC.

The chain carries TRBV20-1 and TRBJ2-3; 9 bases line up with TRBD2. The CDR3 contains 14 residues. J lost 4 bases, V lost 3 bases, and 5 bases had no gene match. Germline CDR1 DFQATT, CDR2 SNEGSKA (reference sequence). The CDR3: CSASLTSGSDTQYF. As DNA, the CDR3 is TGCAGTGCTAGTTTAACTAGCGGGTCAGATACGCAGTATTTT.

The chain combines TRBV19 with TRBJ1-5; TRBD1 matches at 7 bases. The trim removed 5 bases at V and 0 bases at J, leaving 13 bases unmatched. The CDR3 totals 18 residues. CDR1 is LNHDA, CDR2 SQIVND, per germline (reference sequence). The DNA for the CDR3 is TGTGCCAGTAGTCACGGGACAGTCACTCTTTATAGCAATCAGCCCCAGCATTTT. Translated: CASSHGTVTLYSNQPQHF.

The rearrangement links TRBV5-1 to TRBJ1-1, with TRBD1 matching 9 bases. There are 15 residues in the CDR3. V lost 5 bases and J lost 4; bases outside the gene matches: 9. Per the germline V gene, CDR1 is SGHRS and CDR2 is YFSETQ. DNA of the CDR3: TGCGCCAGCAGGGTCGCCGGGACAGGGTTCACTGAAGCTTTCTTT. Residues: CASRVAGTGFTEAFF.

This clone showed up just once. The V and J genes are TRBV5-1 and TRBJ1-2, with D possibly being TRBD1 (6 bases). The CDR3 loop spans 13 amino acids. V lost 0 bases, J lost 4 bases, and 7 bases lay in between. The germline V gene encodes CDR1 SGHRS and CDR2 YFSETQ. The CDR3 DNA sequence: TGCGCCAGCAGCTTGGCGGACAGCTATGGCTACACCTTC. Translating it yields CASSLADSYGYTF.

This clone appeared a single time. The chain recombines TRBV10-2 with TRBJ2-7; 9 nucleotides line up with TRBD1. CDR1 is WSHSY, CDR2 SAAADI, per germline. V lost 0 bases, J lost 3 bases, and 6 bases stayed unmatched. There are 16 residues in the CDR3. The CDR3 DNA reads as TGCGCCAGCAGTGAGTCACTCGGGACAGGGATCTACGAGCAGTACTTC. As protein: CASSESLGTGIYEQYF.

This clone was counted only a few times. The chain is built from TRBV7-2 and TRBJ1-5; TRBD1 matches at 9 bases. J gave up 5 bases and V 4 bases, and 15 bases lay outside the gene matches. The CDR3 runs to 18 residues. Germline V gene lookup returns CDR1 SGHTA and CDR2 FQGNSA. This chain's CDR3 is CASSSRGPGQGSYQPQHF. The CDR3 nucleotides are TGTGCCAGCAGCTCCAGAGGCCCGGGACAGGGAAGTTATCAGCCCCAGCATTTT.

The table lists this clone with a count of one. This rearrangement joins TRBV7-3 to TRBJ1-2, with D uncertain. Trimming took off 1 base at V and 3 bases at J, with 12 bases between the two ends. The CDR3 consists of 15 residues. Looked up from germline, CDR1 is SGHTA and CDR2 is FQGTGA. The CDR3 loop is CASSLNSSPYYGYTF. CDR3 sequence (DNA): TGTGCCAGCAGCTTAAACTCTTCTCCATACTATGGCTACACCTTC.

The rearrangement links TRBV30 to TRBJ2-7, with D unclear. The CDR3 covers 15 residues. V gave up 0 bases and J gave up 2 bases, with 14 bases separating them. Germline values: CDR1 GTSNPN, CDR2 SVGIG (reference sequence). The CDR3 coding sequence is TGTGCCTGGAGTGTAGGCAGGCTCGACCCCTACGAGCAGTACTTC. The encoded protein is CAWSVGRLDPYEQYF.

This chain connects TRBV14 to TRBJ1-2, with D perhaps TRBD1 (5 bases). CDR3 length equals 13 residues. The V and J ends lost 2 bases and 8 bases respectively, with 12 bases between them. Germline-derived CDR1 and CDR2 are SGHDN and FVKESK. In DNA, the CDR3 is TGTGCCAGCAGCCAACGGCGGGGCGCGGGCTACACCTTC. Residues: CASSQRRGAGYTF.

The chain uses TRBV30 and TRBJ2-5; 13 bases fit TRBD2. J gave up 5 bases and V 8 bases, and 5 bases lay outside the gene matches. Germline V gene data show CDR1 as GTSNPN and CDR2 as SVGIG (reference sequence). The length of the CDR3 is 13 residues. DNA of the CDR3: TGTGCCGGGAAACTAGCGGGAGGGGAGACCCAGTACTTC. Translation: CAGKLAGGETQYF.

The V gene is TRBV11-3, the J gene TRBJ2-1, with 13 positions matching TRBD2. CDR1 and CDR2 (germline): SGHNT, YENEEA. Losses at the gene ends were 10 bases for V and 0 bases for J; bases not matched to a gene: 12. CDR3 length: 18 amino acids. The CDR3 reads CAIKTGTSGTSSYNEQFF. Here the CDR3 DNA reads TGTGCCATCAAAACCGGGACTAGCGGGACGAGCTCCTACAATGAGCAGTTCTTC.

The chain uses TRBV5-1 and TRBJ1-1; D may be TRBD1 (6 bases). Trimming removed 4 bases at V and 1 base at J, with 17 bases between. Germline assignment: CDR1 SGHRS and CDR2 YFSETQ. This CDR3 spans 16 amino acids. The CDR3 sequence: CASSQWLRDKNTEAFF. CDR3 DNA: TGCGCCAGCAGCCAATGGCTACGGGACAAGAACACTGAAGCTTTCTTT.

The chain is built from TRBV3-1 (or the pseudogene TRBV3-2) and TRBJ1-3; 8 nucleotides agree with TRBD1. The germline CDR1 and CDR2 sequences are LGHDT and YNNKEL (reference sequence). V was clipped by 4 bases and J by 3 bases; unmatched bases: 8. The CDR3 runs to 16 residues. CDR3 protein: CASSPQTGVGGNTIYF. CDR3 bases: TGTGCCAGCAGCCCACAGACAGGGGTTGGTGGAAACACCATATATTTT.